This T cell receptor beta chain was captured by sequencing in a study of blood T cells in healthy people across ages (dated by TCRdb to between 2015 and 2016). Study-level background: Template switching captured roughly one uniquely barcoded TCR beta cDNA molecule per two T cells in model experiments. Two additional independent replicas of 1 million unique cDNA reads from the same blood draw were analyzed for two donors (one aged 18 to 30 and one aged 80 or older). Donors were grouped into four age groups: young (average approximately 15 years), middle-aged (approximately 41), aged (around 62) and long-lived (approximately 82). To avoid experimental bias, donors of different ages were randomly spread across the sequencing lanes. Using deep sequencing normalized with unique cDNA molecular identifiers, the study measured how TCR beta repertoire diversity changes with age.

Summary of the overall study and its limitations: Compared with the aged group, the long-lived group had more naive CD4+ T cells, fewer expanded clones and increased TCR diversity, a pattern suggesting age selection. Estimates of total diversity based on one million sequenced T cells were considered lower bounds and underestimates. Because donor CMV infection status was unknown, age-related changes in expanded clonotypes were potentially confounded. Observed TCR beta diversity per million T cells fell roughly linearly with age, and a significant reduction was already apparent by age around 36. Conclusive comparison of naive and antigen-experienced compartments was prevented by the profiling of bulk unsorted PBMCs. There was a strong correlation between observed TCR beta diversity and the percentage of naive T cells measured by flow cytometry.

Remarks on this clonotype: Its antigen remains undetermined. No much larger clone exists at a distance of one base, and base qualities are not known.

The germline ends are 23 bases apart after V is trimmed by 4 bases and J by 11 bases. The germline V gene encodes CDR1 SQVTM and CDR2 ANQGSEA. The CDR3 holds 14 amino acids from the cysteine to the phenylalanine. Only the CDR3 portion is preserved as DNA: 42 bases, with reading frame beginning at the first base. Library prep was done by 5' RACE. These reads were obtained on an Illumina HiSeq 2500. A second PCR of about 6 to 11 cycles was run with a J-beta primer mix and a sample-barcoded 5' primer. A template-switch 5' adaptor carrying 12 random nucleotides introduced a unique molecular identifier onto each TCR beta cDNA molecule. At least 3 million CDR3-containing paired-end reads were obtained from each sample. First-strand cDNA synthesis was performed from all RNA using the Mint cDNA synthesis kit, with priming by a TRBC-specific oligonucleotide. Following uracil-DNA glycosylase treatment, all cDNA underwent a first 18-cycle PCR with the universal primers M1SS and BC2_uni_R. Regarding the original processing steps: For normalization, 1 million high-quality reads were randomly selected from each sample, with every read carrying a distinct molecular identifier. Reads sharing molecular identifiers were discarded rather than binned into consensus sequences. CDR3 identification, clonotype clustering and error correction used MiTCR with a Q25 quality threshold and the strictest error-elimination algorithm. A nonparametric unseen species model using Euler transformation provided a lower-bound estimate of total TCR beta diversity. The public reads were reprocessed in TCRdb via fastp at Q25 and MiXCR, keeping in-frame beta chains. Every entry covers one CDR3 protein and lists the most common genes and DNA from its rows. The V and J calls come from TCRdb's annotation, not from the publication. This sample holds roughly 930,000 distinct CDR3 sequences; about 44% were observed only once. The top ten constitute around an eighth of the sample.

Systemically healthy Caucasian individuals from Russia, approximately 39 in total and aged roughly 6 to 100 years, were included as donors. Each donor gave roughly 11 milliliters of peripheral blood, drawn into EDTA-treated Vacutainer tubes. Ficoll-Paque density-gradient centrifugation was used to isolate PBMCs, with at least 7 million per sample. Total RNA was extracted from PBMCs with Trizol reagent, with at least 5.5 micrograms obtained per sample. The percentages of naive CD45RAhigh/CD27high T cells were determined by flow cytometry on a PBMC aliquot from every donor. The rearrangement joined TRBV29-1 to TRBJ2-5, with the D gene not clear enough to name. Sequencing input: blood. The clonotype was recovered from a man younger than 45 in good health. CDR3 sequence: CSVVERASGLEQYF. At the DNA level, the sequence is TGCAGCGTTGTAGAAAGAGCCTCGGGTTTGGAGCAGTACTTC.